This is a list of T cell receptor beta chains from one sample in a study of CD8+ T cells in alopecia areata. Produced via immunoSEQ multiplex PCR; TCRdb's table is partial and in-frame only. This table has 200,000 to 250,000 clones, about 58% appearing once. The sequences come from CD4+ T cells sorted from blood, collected at week 4, from a patient treated with tofacitinib. The receptors stem from a human donor with alopecia areata. Both conserved end residues are part of each CDR3. Fields, in order: D gene, J gene, clone size, V gene, CDR3 DNA, CDR3 protein. D genes are given only for firm matches. Part of the rows lack a size; the others show once, few, many or a class for expanded clones.

>-|TRBJ2-3|few|TRBV21-1
TGTGCCAGCAGCAGAGGACTAGCGGGGATGACAGATACGCAGTATTTT
CASSRGLAGMTDTQYF
>-|TRBJ2-1|few|TRBV5-1
TGCGCCAGCAGCTGGCGGGATGAGCAGTTCTTC
CASSWRDEQFF
>-|TRBJ1-1|-|TRBV5-1
TGCGCCAGCAGCTTGGGCTTACAAGCCACCTCTGAAGCTTTCTTT
CASSLGLQATSEAFF
>-|TRBJ1-2|-|TRBV19
TGTGCCAGTAGTACAGGGGCGCTCTATGGCTACACCTTC
CASSTGALYGYTF
>TRBD2|TRBJ2-2|few|TRBV19
TGTGCCAGTACCCTCGGGGGGGGCAGAGGGGAGCTGTTTTTT
CASTLGGGRGELFF
>-|TRBJ2-4|few|TRBV29-1
TGCAGCGTTGTGGGAGTGTTAGCCAAAAACATTCAGTACTTC
CSVVGVLAKNIQYF
>-|TRBJ1-2|-|TRBV13
TGTGCCAGCAGCACCAGGGAGGGTGGCTACACCTTC
CASSTREGGYTF
>-|TRBJ1-1|few|TRBV18
TGTGCCAGCTCACCTACAGCGAACACTGAAGCTTTCTTT
CASSPTANTEAFF
>TRBD2|TRBJ2-3|-|TRBV5-1
TGCGCCAGCAGCTACCGCGACACCCGACTAGCGGATAGCACAGATACGCAGTATTTT
CASSYRDTRLADSTDTQYF
>-|TRBJ2-2|once|TRBV5-1
TGCGCCAGCAGCTTGGATGGACCGAGGAACACCGGGGAGCTGTTTTTT
CASSLDGPRNTGELFF
>-|TRBJ2-7|-|TRBV14
TGTGCCAGCAGCCAAGATCAAAGGGGCGAGCAGTACTTC
CASSQDQRGEQYF
>-|TRBJ2-5|-|TRBV11-3
TGTGCCAGCAGCTCCCGGGACTCCCAAGAGACCCAGTACTTC
CASSSRDSQETQYF
>-|TRBJ1-2|-|TRBV4-3
TGCGCCAGCAGCCAAGGGAATGGGGGACGGAAAAACTATGGCTACACCTTC
CASSQGNGGRKNYGYTF
>-|TRBJ2-1|few|TRBV12-5
TGTGCTAGTGGTCCTCGGATTAGCGTATACAATGAGCAGTTCTTC
CASGPRISVYNEQFF
>TRBD1|TRBJ2-1|once|TRBV6-5
TGTGCCAGCAGTCACGGGACAGACCGCAATGAGCAGTTCTTC
CASSHGTDRNEQFF
>TRBD2|TRBJ2-3|-|TRBV4-3
TGCGCCAGCAGCCTGCGGGGGGATAGCACAGATACGCAGTATTTT
CASSLRGDSTDTQYF
>-|TRBJ2-7|few|TRBV30
TGTGCCTGGAGTGTACGCCGAGGGCACGAGCAGTACTTC
CAWSVRRGHEQYF
>-|TRBJ2-4|-|TRBV7-2
TGTGCCAGCAGCCCAAACAGGGACGCCCTGAGCATTCAGTACTTC
CASSPNRDALSIQYF
>-|TRBJ2-5|-|TRBV13
TGTGCCAGCAGCGCAGGGTCAGAGACCCAGTACTTC
CASSAGSETQYF
>-|TRBJ1-1|-|TRBV11-2
TGTGCCAGCAGCTTGAACAGCGCTCTGAACACTGAAGCTTTCTTT
CASSLNSALNTEAFF
>-|TRBJ1-1|-|TRBV29-1
TGCAGCGTTGAAGGTCAGTGGAACACTGAAGCTTTCTTT
CSVEGQWNTEAFF
>-|TRBJ2-5|once|TRBV6-1
TGTGCCAGCAGACGTTCGTATCAAGAGACCCAGTACTTC
CASRRSYQETQYF
>TRBD2|TRBJ2-7|-|TRBV5-1
TGCGCCAGCAGCTCAAATGGACTAGCGGGGATCAACGAGCAGTACTTC
CASSSNGLAGINEQYF
>TRBD2|TRBJ2-7|few|TRBV10-3
TGTGCCATCAGTTCCCCGGGTAGCGGGGGCTACGAGCAGTACTTC
CAISSPGSGGYEQYF
>-|TRBJ1-1|few|TRBV6-1
TGTGCCAGCAGTGAAATTCAACGACCGAACACTGAAGCTTTCTTT
CASSEIQRPNTEAFF
>-|TRBJ1-2|few|TRBV4-3
TGCGCCAGCAGCCAAGTAGACAGGCGGGCACTCTATGGCTACACCTTC
CASSQVDRRALYGYTF